This TCR beta chain stems from a study of cytomegalovirus exposure and HLA in healthy donors. Background on the study: Ancestry clustering placed 70% to 90% of several hundred genotyped donors in the Caucasian-associated cluster.

In the case of this clone: Its antigen is undetermined.

Findings and limits, study-wide: Analyses of presence/absence relied on an assumption of roughly uniform sequencing depth across donors. Only CMV serostatus was available as immune exposure information.

The PCR contained 60 Vbeta and 13 Jbeta primers. TCRdb's table, derived via immunoSEQ multiplex PCR, lists solely in-frame clones and lacks some. The table shows some 140,000 clones, with about four fifths occurring only once. V was clipped by 6 bases and J by 0 bases, with 18 bases between them. The CDR3 extends over 16 amino acids. Germline V gives CDR1 MDHEN, CDR2 SYDVKM. The sample was PBMCs. This sequence was found in a man aged 30 to 45 in good health. The chain uses TRBV28 and TRBJ2-7, with TRBD1 as a possible D gene (5 bases). CDR3 protein: CASRRIGAHSSYEQYF. DNA of the CDR3: TGTGCCAGCAGACGGATTGGGGCCCACAGCTCCTACGAGCAGTACTTC.